The clone carrying this T cell receptor (beta chain) occurred many times. What it binds is unknown. This sample is part of a study of glioma-infiltrating T cells. General study results and limits: Tissue-blood divergence was below expectation in non-neoplastic patients, above in gliomas. Only very few CDR3 sequences appeared in both tissue and blood.

The CDR3 consists of 13 residues. Germline-derived CDR1 and CDR2 are SNHLY and FYNNEI. Trimming shortened V by 6 bases and J by 1 base, and 9 bases separated the two germline ends. The iRepertoire nested amplicon-rescue multiplex PCR amplified TCR alpha and beta CDR3s from RNA. Input was about 85-450 ng of tissue mRNA or PBMC total RNA. Using its own MiXCR run on the multiplex PCR reads, TCRdb lists one record per CDR3 protein. The table has more than 95,000 distinct CDR3 sequences, about 30% seen once; the top ten hold less than 55%. The TCR originated in a human donor with low-grade glioma or glioblastoma, undergoing nonglioma brain surgery, or in good health (not recorded which). The sequencing input was glioma tissue, nonneoplastic brain tissue, or PBMCs (not recorded which). The chain links TRBV2 to TRBJ1-1; D unclear. CDR3: CASRNQRNTEAFF. DNA of the CDR3: TGTGCCAGCAGGAACCAACGGAACACTGAAGCTTTCTTT. The full variable domain, its missing parts supplied by reference TRBV2 and TRBJ1-1, is EPEVTQTPSHQVTQMGQEVILRCVPISNHLYFYWYRQILGQKVEFLVSFYNNEISEKSEIFDDQFSVERPDGSNFTLKIRSTKLEDSAMYFCASRNQRNTEAFFGQGTRLTVV.